This T cell receptor (beta chain) was obtained from a study of beta chain features in type 1 diabetes. Study at large: There were 90 million to 110 million sorted cells examined across all samples.

TCRB transcripts that were expressed got sequenced, as all of the isolated RNA had been reverse transcribed. Naive, central memory and regulatory T cell samples produced a mean of approximately 3.6 million reads. Repertoires were generated with immunoSEQ multiplex PCR, while TCRdb's copy carries only in-frame clones and drops some. The sample records some 330,000 clones, about 12% being singletons. Overall study results and limits: The naive, central memory and Treg TCRB repertoires showed an apparent similarity that was greater among patients than among healthy donors. In all four CD4+ subsets, TCRB CDR3 length was significantly, moderately reduced in type 1 diabetes.

Unmatched junction bases numbered 0, after V lost 2 bases and J lost 3 bases. The CDR3 is made up of 13 amino acids. The germline gives CDR1 MNHEY, CDR2 SMNVEV (reference sequence). Only a few counts were recorded for this clone. Its antigen is not known. The chain combines TRBV27 with TRBJ1-2; 7 bases map to TRBD1. The sample consisted of naive CD4+ T cells from blood. The TCR sequence derives from a woman in her late teens or twenties with type 1 diabetes. The CDR3 bases are TGTGCCAGCAGTTTAGACAGGGACTATGGCTACACCTTC. It specifies CASSLDRDYGYTF.